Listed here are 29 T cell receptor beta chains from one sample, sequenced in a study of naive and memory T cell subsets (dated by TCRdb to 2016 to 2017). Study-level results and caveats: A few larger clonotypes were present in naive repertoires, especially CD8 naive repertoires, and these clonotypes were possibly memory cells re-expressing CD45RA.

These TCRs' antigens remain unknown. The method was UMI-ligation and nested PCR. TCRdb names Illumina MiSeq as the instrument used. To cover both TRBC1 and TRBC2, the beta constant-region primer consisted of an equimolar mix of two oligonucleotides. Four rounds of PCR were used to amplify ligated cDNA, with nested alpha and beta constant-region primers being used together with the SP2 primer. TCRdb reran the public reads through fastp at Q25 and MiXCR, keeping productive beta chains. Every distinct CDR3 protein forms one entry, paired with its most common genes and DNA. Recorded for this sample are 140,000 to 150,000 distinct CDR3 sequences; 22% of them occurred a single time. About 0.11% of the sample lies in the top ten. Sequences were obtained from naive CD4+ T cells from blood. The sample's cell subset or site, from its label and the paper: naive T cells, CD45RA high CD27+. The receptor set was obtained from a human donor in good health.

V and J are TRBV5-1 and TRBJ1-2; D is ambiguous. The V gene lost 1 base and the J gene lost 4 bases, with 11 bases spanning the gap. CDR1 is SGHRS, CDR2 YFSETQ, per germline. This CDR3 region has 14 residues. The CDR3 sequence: CASSLKASVYGYTF. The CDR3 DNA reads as TGCGCCAGCAGCTTGAAGGCCAGTGTCTATGGCTACACCTTC.

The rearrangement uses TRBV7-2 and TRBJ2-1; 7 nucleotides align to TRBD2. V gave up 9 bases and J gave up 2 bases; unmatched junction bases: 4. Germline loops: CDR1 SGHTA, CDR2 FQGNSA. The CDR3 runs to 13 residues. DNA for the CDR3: TGTGCCAGAGCTAGCGGAACCTACAATGAGCAGTTCTTC. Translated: CARASGTYNEQFF.

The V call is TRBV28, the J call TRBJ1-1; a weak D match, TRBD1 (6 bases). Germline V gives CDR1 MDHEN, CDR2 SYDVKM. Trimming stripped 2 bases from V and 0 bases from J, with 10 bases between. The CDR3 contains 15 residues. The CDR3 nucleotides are TGTGCCAGCAGTTTAGGGGGCTCGATGAACACTGAAGCTTTCTTT. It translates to CASSLGGSMNTEAFF.

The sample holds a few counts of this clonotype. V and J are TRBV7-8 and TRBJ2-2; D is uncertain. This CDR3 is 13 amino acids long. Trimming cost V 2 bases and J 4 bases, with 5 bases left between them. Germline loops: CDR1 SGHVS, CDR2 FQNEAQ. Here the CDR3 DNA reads TGTGCCAGCAGCTTAATCCGCACCGGGGAGCTGTTTTTT. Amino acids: CASSLIRTGELFF. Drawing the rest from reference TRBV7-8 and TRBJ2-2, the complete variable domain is GAGVSQSPRYKVAKRGQDVALRCDPISGHVSLFWYQQALGQGPEFLTYFQNEAQLDKSGLPSDRFFAERPEGSVSTLKIQRTQQEDSAVYLCASSLIRTGELFFGEGSRLTVL.

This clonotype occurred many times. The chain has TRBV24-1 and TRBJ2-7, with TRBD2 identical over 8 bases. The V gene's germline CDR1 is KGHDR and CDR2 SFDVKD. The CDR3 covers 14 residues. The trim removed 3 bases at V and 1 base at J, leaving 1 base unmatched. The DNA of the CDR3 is TGTGCCACCAGTGATACTAGCGGTTCCTACGAGCAGTACTTC. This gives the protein CATSDTSGSYEQYF.

DNA for the CDR3: TGCAGCGTTGCGGGGGGGGACAGGAGACAAGAGACCCAGTACTTC. Translation: CSVAGGDRRQETQYF. The rearrangement links TRBV29-1 to TRBJ2-5; D is perhaps TRBD1 or TRBD2 (8 bases each). This CDR3 contains 15 residues. V lost 4 bases to trimming and J lost 2 bases, with 17 bases between them. Germline CDR1 is SQVTM and CDR2 is ANQGSEA. Full variable domain (rest looked up from reference TRBV29-1 and TRBJ2-5): SAVISQKPSRDICQRGTSLTIQCQVDSQVTMMFWYRQQPGQSLTLIATANQGSEATYESGFVIDKFPISRPNLTFSTLTVSNMSPEDSSIYLCSVAGGDRRQETQYFGPGTRLLVL.

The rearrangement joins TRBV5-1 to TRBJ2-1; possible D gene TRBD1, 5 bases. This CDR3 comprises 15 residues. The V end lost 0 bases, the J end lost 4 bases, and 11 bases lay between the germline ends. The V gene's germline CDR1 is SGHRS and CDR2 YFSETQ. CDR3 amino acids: CASSLVGAQYNEQFF. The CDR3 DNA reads TGCGCCAGCAGCTTGGTAGGGGCGCAATACAATGAGCAGTTCTTC. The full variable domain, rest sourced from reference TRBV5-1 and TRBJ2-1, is KAGVTQTPRYLIKTRGQQVTLSCSPISGHRSVSWYQQTPGQGLQFLFEYFSETQRNKGNFPGRFSGRQFSNSRSEMNVSTLELGDSALYLCASSLVGAQYNEQFFGPGTRLTVL.

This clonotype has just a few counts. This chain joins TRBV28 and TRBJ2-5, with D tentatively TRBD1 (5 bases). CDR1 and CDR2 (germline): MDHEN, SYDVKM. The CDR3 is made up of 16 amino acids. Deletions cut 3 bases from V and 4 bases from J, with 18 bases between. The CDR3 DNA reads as TGTGCCAGCAGTTTTGTTTCAGGGAAGAGTGGAGAGACCCAGTACTTC. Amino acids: CASSFVSGKSGETQYF.

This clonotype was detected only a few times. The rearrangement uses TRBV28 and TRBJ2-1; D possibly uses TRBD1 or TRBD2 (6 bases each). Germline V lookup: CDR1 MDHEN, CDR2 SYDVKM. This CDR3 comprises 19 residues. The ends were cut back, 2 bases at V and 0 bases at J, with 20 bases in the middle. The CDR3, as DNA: TGTGCCAGCAGTTTAGGGACACTGGGCGGGGTAAGCTCCTACAATGAGCAGTTCTTC. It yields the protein CASSLGTLGGVSSYNEQFF.

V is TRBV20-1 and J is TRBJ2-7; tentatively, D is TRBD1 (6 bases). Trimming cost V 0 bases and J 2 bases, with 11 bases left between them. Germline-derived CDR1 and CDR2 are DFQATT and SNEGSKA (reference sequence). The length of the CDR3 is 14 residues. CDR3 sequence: CSARDGTKPYEQYF. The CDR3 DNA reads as TGCAGTGCTAGAGACGGGACAAAACCCTACGAGCAGTACTTC.

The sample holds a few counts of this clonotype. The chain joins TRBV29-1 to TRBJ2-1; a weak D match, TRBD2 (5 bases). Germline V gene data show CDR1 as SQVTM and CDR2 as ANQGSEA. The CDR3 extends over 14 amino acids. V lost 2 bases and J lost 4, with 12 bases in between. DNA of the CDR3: TGCAGCGTTGAACGAGTGCGACTATACAATGAGCAGTTCTTC. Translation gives CSVERVRLYNEQFF.

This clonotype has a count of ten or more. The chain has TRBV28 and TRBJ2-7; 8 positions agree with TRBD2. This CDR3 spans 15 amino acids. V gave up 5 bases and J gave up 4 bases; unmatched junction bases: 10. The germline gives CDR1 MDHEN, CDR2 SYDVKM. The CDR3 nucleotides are TGTGCCAGCAGTAGCCCGGGAGGGGCGAATTACGAGCAGTACTTC. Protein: CASSSPGGANYEQYF.

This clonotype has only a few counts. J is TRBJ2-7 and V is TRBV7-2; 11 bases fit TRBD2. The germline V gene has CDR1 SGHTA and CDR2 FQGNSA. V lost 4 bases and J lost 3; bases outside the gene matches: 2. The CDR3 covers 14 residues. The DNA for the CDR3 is TGTGCCAGCAGCTCGACTAGCGGGAACTACGAGCAGTACTTC. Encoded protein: CASSSTSGNYEQYF. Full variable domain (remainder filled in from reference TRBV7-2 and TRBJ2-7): GAGVSQSPSNKVTEKGKDVELRCDPISGHTALYWYRQSLGQGLEFLIYFQGNSAPDKSGLPSDRFSAERTGGSVSTLTIQRTQQEDSAVYLCASSSTSGNYEQYFGPGTRLTVT.

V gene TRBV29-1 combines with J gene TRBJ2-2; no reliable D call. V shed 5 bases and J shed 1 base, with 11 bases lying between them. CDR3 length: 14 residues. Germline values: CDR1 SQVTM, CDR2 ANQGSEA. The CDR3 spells CSVSPLLNTGELFF. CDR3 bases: TGCAGCGTTTCCCCCCTATTGAACACCGGGGAGCTGTTTTTT.

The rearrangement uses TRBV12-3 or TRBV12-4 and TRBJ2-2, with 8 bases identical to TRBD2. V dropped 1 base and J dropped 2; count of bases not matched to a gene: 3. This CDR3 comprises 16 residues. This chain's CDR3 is CASSLVLAVNTGELFF. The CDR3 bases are TGTGCCAGCAGTTTAGTACTAGCGGTAAACACCGGGGAGCTGTTTTTT.

CDR3 residues: CASSTTQGYQPQHF. CDR3 nucleotides: TGTGCCAGCAGTACTACTCAGGGGTATCAGCCCCAGCATTTT. V is TRBV12-3 or TRBV12-4 and J is TRBJ1-5, with D perhaps matching TRBD1 (6 bases). This CDR3 is built from 14 residues. V shed 5 bases and J shed 5 bases, with 13 bases lying between them.

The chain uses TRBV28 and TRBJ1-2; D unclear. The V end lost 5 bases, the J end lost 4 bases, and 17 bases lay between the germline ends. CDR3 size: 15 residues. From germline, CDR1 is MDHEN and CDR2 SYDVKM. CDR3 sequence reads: CASSAPGLRPYGYTF. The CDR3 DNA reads TGTGCCAGCAGTGCCCCAGGTCTCAGGCCCTATGGCTACACCTTC.

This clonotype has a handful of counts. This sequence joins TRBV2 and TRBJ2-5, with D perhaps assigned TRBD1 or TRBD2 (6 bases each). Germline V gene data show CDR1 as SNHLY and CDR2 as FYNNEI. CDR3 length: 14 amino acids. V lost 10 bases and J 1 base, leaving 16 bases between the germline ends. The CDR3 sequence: CATLAWGRQETQYF. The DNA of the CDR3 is TGTGCCACTCTAGCGTGGGGGCGCCAAGAGACCCAGTACTTC.

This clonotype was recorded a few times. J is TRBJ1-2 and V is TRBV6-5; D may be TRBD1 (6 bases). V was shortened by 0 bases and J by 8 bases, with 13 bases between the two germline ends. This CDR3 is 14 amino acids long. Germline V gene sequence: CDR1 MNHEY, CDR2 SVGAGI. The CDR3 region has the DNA TGTGCCAGCAGTTACTCGACGAGGACAGTCGGCTACACCTTC. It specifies CASSYSTRTVGYTF.

The CDR3 coding sequence is TGTGCCAGCAGAGTACAGGATCCGTATAATTCACCCCTCCACTTT. It encodes CASRVQDPYNSPLHF. V is TRBV27 and J is TRBJ1-6; D might be TRBD1 (5 bases). Germline CDR1 and CDR2: MNHEY and SMNVEV (reference sequence). There are 15 residues in the CDR3. Trimming stripped 6 bases from V and 4 bases from J, with 13 bases between.

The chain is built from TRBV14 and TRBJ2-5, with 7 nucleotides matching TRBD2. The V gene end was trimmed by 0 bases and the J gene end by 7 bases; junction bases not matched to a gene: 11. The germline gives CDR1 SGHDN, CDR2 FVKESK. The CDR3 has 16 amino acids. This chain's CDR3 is CASSQDPGLSIRTQYF. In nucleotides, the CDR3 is TGTGCCAGCAGCCAAGATCCGGGACTATCAATACGGACCCAGTACTTC. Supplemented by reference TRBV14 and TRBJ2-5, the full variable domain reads EAGVTQFPSHSVIEKGQTVTLRCDPISGHDNLYWYRRVMGKEIKFLLHFVKESKQDESGMPNNRFLAERTGGTYSTLKVQPAELEDSGVYFCASSQDPGLSIRTQYFGPGTRLLVL.

The DNA of the CDR3 is TGCAGCGTTGGGCGACCGAGCTCCTACAATGAGCAGTTCTTC. It is translated as CSVGRPSSYNEQFF. The chain couples TRBV29-1 to TRBJ2-1, with D unclear. The CDR3 extends over 14 amino acids. CDR1 SQVTM and CDR2 ANQGSEA come from the germline V gene. Between the trimmed V and J ends, which lost 4 bases and 0 bases, there was a span of 10 bases.

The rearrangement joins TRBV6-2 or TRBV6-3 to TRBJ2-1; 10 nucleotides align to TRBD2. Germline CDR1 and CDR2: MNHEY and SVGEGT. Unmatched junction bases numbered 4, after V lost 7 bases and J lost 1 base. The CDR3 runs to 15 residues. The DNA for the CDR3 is TGTGCCAGCAAGTCGGGACTAGCGTCCTACAATGAGCAGTTCTTC. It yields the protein CASKSGLASYNEQFF.

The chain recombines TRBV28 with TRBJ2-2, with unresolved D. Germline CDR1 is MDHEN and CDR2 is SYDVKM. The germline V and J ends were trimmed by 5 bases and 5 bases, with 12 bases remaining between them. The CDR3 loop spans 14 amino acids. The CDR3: CASSRTRFTGELFF. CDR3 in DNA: TGTGCCAGCAGTAGGACCAGGTTTACCGGGGAGCTGTTTTTT.

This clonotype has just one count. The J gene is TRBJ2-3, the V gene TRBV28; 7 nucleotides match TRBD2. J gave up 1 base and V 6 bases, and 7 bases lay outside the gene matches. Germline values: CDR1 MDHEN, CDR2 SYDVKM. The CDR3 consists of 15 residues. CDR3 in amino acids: CASREGGPGTDTQYF. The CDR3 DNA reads TGTGCCAGCAGGGAGGGAGGGCCGGGCACAGATACGCAGTATTTT.

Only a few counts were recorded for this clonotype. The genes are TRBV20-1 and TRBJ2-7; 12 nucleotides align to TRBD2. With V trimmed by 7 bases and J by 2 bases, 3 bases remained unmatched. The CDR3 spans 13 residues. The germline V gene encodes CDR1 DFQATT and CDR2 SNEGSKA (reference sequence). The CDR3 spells CSVRTSGTYEQYF. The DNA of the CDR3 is TGCAGTGTTCGGACTAGCGGGACCTACGAGCAGTACTTC.

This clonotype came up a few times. In nucleotides, the CDR3 is TGTGCCAGCAGCTTAGACAGGCCCCACGTCTATGGCTACACCTTC. Translated, it gives CASSLDRPHVYGYTF. This chain joins TRBV7-9 and TRBJ1-2; weak D call: TRBD1 (5 bases). CDR1 is SEHNR and CDR2 is FQNEAQ in the germline V gene (reference sequence). This CDR3 contains 15 residues. Deletions cut 1 base from V and 4 bases from J, with 13 bases between. The whole variable domain, filled in from reference TRBV7-9 and TRBJ1-2, reads DTGVSQNPRHKITKRGQNVTFRCDPISEHNRLYWYRQTLGQGPEFLTYFQNEAQLEKSRLLSDRFSAERPKGSFSTLEIQRTEQGDSAMYLCASSLDRPHVYGYTFGSGTRLTVV.

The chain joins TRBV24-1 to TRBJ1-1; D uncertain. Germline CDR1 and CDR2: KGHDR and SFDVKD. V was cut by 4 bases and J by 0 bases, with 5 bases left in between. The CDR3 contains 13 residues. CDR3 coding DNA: TGTGCCACCAGTGAGCACATGAACACTGAAGCTTTCTTT. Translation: CATSEHMNTEAFF.

This CDR3 is CASSDSTNYGYTF. The CDR3 DNA is TGTGCCAGCTCGGACAGTACTAACTATGGCTACACCTTC. The rearrangement joins TRBV2 to TRBJ1-2, with D maybe TRBD1 (6 bases). The CDR3 sequence is 13 residues long. Germline CDR1 is SNHLY and CDR2 is FYNNEI. V shed 8 bases and J shed 0 bases, with 10 bases lying between them. The variable domain in full, with the rest retrieved from reference TRBV2 and TRBJ1-2, is EPEVTQTPSHQVTQMGQEVILRCVPISNHLYFYWYRQILGQKVEFLVSFYNNEISEKSEIFDDQFSVERPDGSNFTLKIRSTKLEDSAMYFCASSDSTNYGYTFGSGTRLTVV.